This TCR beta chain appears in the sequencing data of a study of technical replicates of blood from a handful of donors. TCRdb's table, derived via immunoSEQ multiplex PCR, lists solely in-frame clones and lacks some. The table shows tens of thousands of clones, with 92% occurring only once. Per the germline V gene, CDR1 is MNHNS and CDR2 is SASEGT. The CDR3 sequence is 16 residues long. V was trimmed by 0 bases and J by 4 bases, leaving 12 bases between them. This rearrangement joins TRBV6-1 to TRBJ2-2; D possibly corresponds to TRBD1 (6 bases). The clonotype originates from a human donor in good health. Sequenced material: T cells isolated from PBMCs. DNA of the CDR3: TGTGCCAGCAGTGAAGCGTCAGGGGTAGGCACCGGGGAGCTGTTTTTT. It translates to CASSEASGVGTGELFF.